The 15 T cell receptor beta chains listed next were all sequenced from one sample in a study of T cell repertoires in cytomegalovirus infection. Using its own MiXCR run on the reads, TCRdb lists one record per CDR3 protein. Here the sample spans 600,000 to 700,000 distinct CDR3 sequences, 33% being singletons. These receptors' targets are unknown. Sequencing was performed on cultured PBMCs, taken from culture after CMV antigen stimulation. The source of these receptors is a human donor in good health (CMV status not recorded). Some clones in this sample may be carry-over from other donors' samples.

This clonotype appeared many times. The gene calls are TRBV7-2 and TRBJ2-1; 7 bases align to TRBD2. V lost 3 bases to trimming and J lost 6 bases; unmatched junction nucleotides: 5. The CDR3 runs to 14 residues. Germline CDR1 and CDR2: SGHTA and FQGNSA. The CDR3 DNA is TGTGCCAGCAGCTTTGGACTAGGCGGCAATGAGCAGTTCTTC. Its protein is CASSFGLGGNEQFF.

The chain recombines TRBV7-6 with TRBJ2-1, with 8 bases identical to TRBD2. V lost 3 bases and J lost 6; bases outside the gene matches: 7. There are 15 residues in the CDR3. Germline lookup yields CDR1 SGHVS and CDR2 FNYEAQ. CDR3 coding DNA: TGTGCCAGCAGCTTTTGGCGGGGGGCTTCCAATGAGCAGTTCTTC. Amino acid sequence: CASSFWRGASNEQFF.

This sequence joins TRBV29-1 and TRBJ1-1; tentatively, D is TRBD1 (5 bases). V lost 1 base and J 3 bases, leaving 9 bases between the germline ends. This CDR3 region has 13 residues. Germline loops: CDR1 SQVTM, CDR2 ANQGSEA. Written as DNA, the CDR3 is TGCAGCGTTGAAGTGGGGCTGGACACTGAAGCTTTCTTT. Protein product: CSVEVGLDTEAFF.

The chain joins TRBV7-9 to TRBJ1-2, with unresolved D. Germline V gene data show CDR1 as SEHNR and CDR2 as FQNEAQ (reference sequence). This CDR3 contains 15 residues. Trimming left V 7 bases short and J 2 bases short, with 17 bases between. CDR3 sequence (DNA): TGTGCCAGCACCGACCCCGGGCCAGGAAACTATGGCTACACCTTC. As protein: CASTDPGPGNYGYTF.

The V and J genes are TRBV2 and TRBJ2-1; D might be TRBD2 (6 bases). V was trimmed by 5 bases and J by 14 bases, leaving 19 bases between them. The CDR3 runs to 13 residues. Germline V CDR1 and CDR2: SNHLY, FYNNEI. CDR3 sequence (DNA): TGTGCCAGCAGTCCTCGCGAGGGAGGAATCAAGTTCTTC. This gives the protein CASSPREGGIKFF.

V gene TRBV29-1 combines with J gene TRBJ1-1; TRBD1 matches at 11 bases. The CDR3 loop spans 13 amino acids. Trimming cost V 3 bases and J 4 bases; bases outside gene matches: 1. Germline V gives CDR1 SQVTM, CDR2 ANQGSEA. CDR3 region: CSVEGQGGTEAFF. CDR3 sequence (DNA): TGCAGCGTTGAGGGACAGGGGGGCACTGAAGCTTTCTTT. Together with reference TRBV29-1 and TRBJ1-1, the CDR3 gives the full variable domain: SAVISQKPSRDICQRGTSLTIQCQVDSQVTMMFWYRQQPGQSLTLIATANQGSEATYESGFVIDKFPISRPNLTFSTLTVSNMSPEDSSIYLCSVEGQGGTEAFFGQGTRLTVV.

CDR3 DNA sequence: TGTGCCAGCTCGGGGGGGACCCAGTACTTC. As protein: CASSGGTQYF. The V gene is TRBV12-3 or TRBV12-4, the J gene TRBJ2-5; 7 nucleotides match TRBD2. The CDR3 runs to 10 residues. Trimming at V came to 8 bases and at J to 7 bases, leaving 1 base not matched to a gene.

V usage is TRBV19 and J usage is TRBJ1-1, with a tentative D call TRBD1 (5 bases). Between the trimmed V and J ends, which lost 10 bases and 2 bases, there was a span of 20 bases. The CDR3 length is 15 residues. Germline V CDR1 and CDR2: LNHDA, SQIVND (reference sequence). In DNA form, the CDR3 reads TGTGCCACCTCCTATGGAGGGGCTGGTAACACTGAAGCTTTCTTT. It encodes CATSYGGAGNTEAFF.

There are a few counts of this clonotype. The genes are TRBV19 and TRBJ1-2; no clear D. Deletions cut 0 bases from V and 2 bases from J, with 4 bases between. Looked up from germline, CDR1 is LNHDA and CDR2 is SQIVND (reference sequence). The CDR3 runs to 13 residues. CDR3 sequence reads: CASSIDKNYGYTF. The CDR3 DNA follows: TGTGCCAGTAGTATAGACAAGAACTATGGCTACACCTTC.

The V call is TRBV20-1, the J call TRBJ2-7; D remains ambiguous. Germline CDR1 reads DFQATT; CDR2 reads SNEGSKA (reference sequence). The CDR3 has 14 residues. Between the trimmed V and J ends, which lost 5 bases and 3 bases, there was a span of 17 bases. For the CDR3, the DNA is TGCAGTGCTGGGAATTGGGTCCTAGGCTACGAGCAGTACTTC. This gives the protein CSAGNWVLGYEQYF.

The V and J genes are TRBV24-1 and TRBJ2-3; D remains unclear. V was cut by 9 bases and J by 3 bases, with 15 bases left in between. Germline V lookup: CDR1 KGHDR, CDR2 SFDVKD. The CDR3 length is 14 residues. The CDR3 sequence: CATPGPYGTDTQYF. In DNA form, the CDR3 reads TGTGCCACCCCTGGACCCTATGGGACAGATACGCAGTATTTT.

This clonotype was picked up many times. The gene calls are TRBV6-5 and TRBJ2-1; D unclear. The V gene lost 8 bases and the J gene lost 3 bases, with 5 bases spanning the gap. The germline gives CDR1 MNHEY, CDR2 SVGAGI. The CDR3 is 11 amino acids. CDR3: CASGDYNEQFF. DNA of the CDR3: TGTGCCAGCGGGGACTACAATGAGCAGTTCTTC.

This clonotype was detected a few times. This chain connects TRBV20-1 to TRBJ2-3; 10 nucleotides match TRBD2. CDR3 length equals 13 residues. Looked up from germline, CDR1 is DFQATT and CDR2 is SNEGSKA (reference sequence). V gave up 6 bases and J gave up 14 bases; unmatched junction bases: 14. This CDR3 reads CSATSGTSEVVYF. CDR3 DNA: TGCAGTGCCACATCCGGGACTAGCGAGGTTGTGTATTTT.

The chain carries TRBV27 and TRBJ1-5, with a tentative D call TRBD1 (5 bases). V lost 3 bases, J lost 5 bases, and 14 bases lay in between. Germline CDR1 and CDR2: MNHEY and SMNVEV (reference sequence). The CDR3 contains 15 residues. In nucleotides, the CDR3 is TGTGCCAGCAGTTTCGGTACCGGGGGGGATCAGCCCCAGCATTTT. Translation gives CASSFGTGGDQPQHF.

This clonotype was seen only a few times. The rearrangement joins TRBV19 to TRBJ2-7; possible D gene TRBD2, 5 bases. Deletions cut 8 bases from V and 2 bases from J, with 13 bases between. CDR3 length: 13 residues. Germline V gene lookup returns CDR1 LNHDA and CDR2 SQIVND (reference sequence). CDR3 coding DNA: TGTGCCAGTGGACGGGATCTTGCCTACGAGCAGTACTTC. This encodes CASGRDLAYEQYF.